The 24 T cell receptor beta chains given below trace back to one sample, sequenced in a study of OX40 agonist ivuxolimab in advanced cancers. The receptor library was made with the immunoSEQ multiplex PCR assay. TCRdb limited this immuneACCESS table to in-frame rearrangements with V and J called. A share of clones is missing; checked studies link under half to unresolved V genes, and the rest is unexplained. The sample includes roughly 80,000 clones, with 90% observed a single time. The top ten clonotypes cover around 0.69% of the sample. Specimen: CD4+ or CD8+ T cells sorted from blood, collected in a trial of the OX40 agonist ivuxolimab. These receptors came from an adult with an advanced solid tumor such as melanoma, head and neck, liver or kidney cancer.

V gene TRBV6-4 combines with J gene TRBJ2-7; no clear D. The CDR3 is 16 amino acids. Between the trimmed V and J ends, which lost 8 bases and 6 bases, there was a span of 26 bases. Germline CDR1 reads MRHNA; CDR2 reads SNTAGT. CDR3 protein: CASSPVRPLLRCEQYF. CDR3 nucleotides: TGTGCCAGCTCTCCTGTGAGGCCCCTGTTGCGGTGCGAGCAGTACTTC.

This sequence joins TRBV7-2 and TRBJ2-7, with a tentative D call TRBD2 (6 bases). This CDR3 is built from 15 residues. The V and J ends lost 1 base and 3 bases respectively, with 13 bases between them. Germline lookup yields CDR1 SGHTA and CDR2 FQGNSA. The CDR3 loop is CASSLVGGVDYEQYF. Here the CDR3 DNA reads TGTGCCAGCAGCTTAGTTGGCGGGGTGGACTACGAGCAGTACTTC.

This chain connects TRBV6-5 to TRBJ1-1; the D is unclear. Trimming cost V 0 bases and J 5 bases, with 10 bases left between them. The germline V gene has CDR1 MNHEY and CDR2 SVGAGI. The CDR3 runs to 14 residues. DNA of the CDR3: TGTGCCAGCAGTTACTCGCGCGGAGGAACTGAAGCTTTCTTT. Encoded protein: CASSYSRGGTEAFF.

The rearrangement links TRBV4-1 to TRBJ1-5; D is possibly TRBD1 (5 bases). Trimming took off 0 bases at V and 0 bases at J, with 18 bases between the two ends. CDR1 and CDR2 (germline): MGHRA, YSYEKL. The CDR3 contains 19 residues. The CDR3 spells CASSQEGDVGIYSNQPQHF. For the CDR3, the DNA is TGCGCCAGCAGCCAAGAGGGGGACGTCGGAATATATAGCAATCAGCCCCAGCATTTT.

V is TRBV28 and J is TRBJ2-5; 10 positions agree with TRBD2. CDR3 length equals 14 residues. The J segment lost 5 bases and the V segment lost 6 bases, leaving 6 bases of the junction unmatched. The germline CDR1 and CDR2 sequences are MDHEN and SYDVKM. CDR3 sequence: CASSSSGRAETQYF. Written as DNA, the CDR3 is TGTGCCAGCAGCTCGAGCGGGAGGGCCGAGACCCAGTACTTC.

This clone was detected ten times or more. V and J are TRBV11-2 and TRBJ2-7; weak D call: TRBD1 (5 bases). This CDR3 spans 14 amino acids. The germline V and J ends were trimmed by 3 bases and 0 bases, with 9 bases remaining between them. Germline V gene data show CDR1 as SGHAT and CDR2 as FQNNGV. This CDR3 reads CASSFQGSSYEQYF. The CDR3 coding sequence is TGTGCCAGCAGCTTTCAGGGCTCCTCCTACGAGCAGTACTTC.

This chain uses TRBV19 with TRBJ2-1; TRBD2 aligns across 7 bases. Germline CDR1 reads LNHDA; CDR2 reads SQIVND (reference sequence). The CDR3 is 13 amino acids. V lost 1 base to trimming and J lost 7 bases; unmatched junction nucleotides: 1. This CDR3 reads CASSIGTSNEQFF. CDR3 bases: TGTGCCAGTAGTATAGGGACTAGTAATGAGCAGTTCTTC.

CDR3 in DNA: TGCGCCAGCAGACTAGCTGCAGATACGCAGTATTTT. It codes for CASRLAADTQYF. The J gene is TRBJ2-3, the V gene TRBV5-1; D perhaps matches TRBD2 (6 bases). Trimming took off 5 bases at V and 4 bases at J, with 8 bases between the two ends. The CDR3 consists of 12 residues. CDR1 and CDR2 from the germline V gene are SGHRS and YFSETQ.

The genes are TRBV28 and TRBJ2-1; TRBD1 matches 10 bases. J lost 0 bases, V lost 1 base, and 9 bases had no gene match. CDR1 is MDHEN and CDR2 is SYDVKM in the germline V gene. This CDR3 spans 19 amino acids. CDR3 coding DNA: TGTGCCAGCAGTTTATTGGGACAGGGGTTGGGTAGCTCCTACAATGAGCAGTTCTTC. Amino acids: CASSLLGQGLGSSYNEQFF.

This clone was observed a single time. The chain combines TRBV2 with TRBJ2-2; 11 bases map to TRBD2. The CDR3 sequence is 15 residues long. Germline loops: CDR1 SNHLY, CDR2 FYNNEI. V lost 6 bases and J lost 3; bases outside the gene matches: 3. The CDR3: CASRLGLADTGELFF. CDR3 in DNA: TGTGCCAGCAGGTTGGGACTAGCGGACACCGGGGAGCTGTTTTTT.

The rearrangement links TRBV6-6 to TRBJ1-1; TRBD1 matches 8 bases. Germline CDR1 and CDR2: MNHNY and SVGAGI (reference sequence). The length of the CDR3 is 14 residues. J was trimmed by 0 bases and V by 8 bases; bases with no gene match: 5. This CDR3 reads CASGRDRMNTEAFF. CDR3 DNA: TGTGCCAGCGGCCGGGACAGGATGAACACTGAAGCTTTCTTT.

This clone has just a few counts. V is TRBV7-9 and J is TRBJ1-5; 7 nucleotides match TRBD1. Per germline, CDR1 SEHNR and CDR2 FQNEAQ (reference sequence). The CDR3 runs to 14 residues. V gave up 3 bases and J gave up 2 bases; unmatched junction bases: 1. CDR3 in amino acids: CASSFGQGNQPQHF. The CDR3 DNA follows: TGTGCCAGCAGCTTCGGACAGGGCAATCAGCCCCAGCATTTT. Full variable domain (remainder filled in from reference TRBV7-9 and TRBJ1-5): DTGVSQNPRHKITKRGQNVTFRCDPISEHNRLYWYRQTLGQGPEFLTYFQNEAQLEKSRLLSDRFSAERPKGSFSTLEIQRTEQGDSAMYLCASSFGQGNQPQHFGDGTRLSIL.

The rearrangement joins TRBV9 to TRBJ2-5; TRBD1 might be the D (6 bases). CDR1 is SGDLS, CDR2 YYNGEE, per germline. This CDR3 region has 13 residues. Trimming removed 2 bases from V and 2 bases from J, with 7 bases in between. The CDR3 loop is CASSVTGQETQYF. The CDR3 DNA follows: TGTGCCAGCAGCGTCACAGGGCAAGAGACCCAGTACTTC. Full variable domain (rest looked up from reference TRBV9 and TRBJ2-5): DSGVTQTPKHLITATGQRVTLRCSPRSGDLSVYWYQQSLDQGLQFLIQYYNGEERAKGNILERFSAQQFPDLHSELNLSSLELGDSALYFCASSVTGQETQYFGPGTRLLVL.

This sequence joins TRBV5-6 and TRBJ1-3, with 7 bases matching TRBD1. The ends lost 0 bases at V and 4 bases at J; junction bases unmatched: 10. The CDR3 contains 17 residues. Germline V gene data show CDR1 as SGHDT and CDR2 as YYEEEE. The CDR3 DNA reads TGTGCCAGCAGCTTGGGGGGGACAGACCCTCTCGGAAACACCATATATTTT. Protein product: CASSLGGTDPLGNTIYF. The whole variable domain, remainder taken from reference TRBV5-6 and TRBJ1-3, is DAGVTQSPTHLIKTRGQQVTLRCSPKSGHDTVSWYQQALGQGPQFIFQYYEEEERQRGNFPDRFSGHQFPNYSSELNVNALLLGDSALYLCASSLGGTDPLGNTIYFGEGSWLTVV.

The chain carries TRBV6-4 and TRBJ2-1, with 7 bases aligning to TRBD2. The CDR3 length is 16 residues. Germline V gene sequence: CDR1 MRHNA, CDR2 SNTAGT. V lost 0 bases to trimming and J lost 0 bases; unmatched junction nucleotides: 2. As DNA, the CDR3 is TGTGCCAGCAGTGACTCGGGCGGGAGCTCCTACAATGAGCAGTTCTTC. This translates into CASSDSGGSSYNEQFF.

This clone occurred a few times. The genes are TRBV7-2 and TRBJ2-1; no reliable D call. V was cut by 5 bases and J by 4 bases, with 21 bases left in between. The CDR3 totals 17 residues. The germline V gene encodes CDR1 SGHTA and CDR2 FQGNSA. The CDR3 nucleotides are TGTGCCAGCAGCACCCGGGCCGAACCCCATCTATACAATGAGCAGTTCTTC. Translation: CASSTRAEPHLYNEQFF.

The V and J genes are TRBV27 and TRBJ2-1, with 12 bases identical to TRBD2. The CDR3 is made up of 16 amino acids. The ends lost 3 bases at V and 9 bases at J; junction bases unmatched: 9. CDR1 MNHEY and CDR2 SMNVEV come from the germline V gene (reference sequence). CDR3 amino acids: CASSFLASGRAAEQFF. Here the CDR3 DNA reads TGTGCCAGCAGTTTTTTGGCTAGCGGGAGGGCCGCTGAGCAGTTCTTC.

This clone was observed a few times. The V gene is TRBV28, the J gene TRBJ2-1; the D gene is possibly TRBD2 (6 bases). The CDR3 contains 15 residues. The V gene's germline CDR1 is MDHEN and CDR2 SYDVKM. V was clipped by 2 bases and J by 4 bases, with 12 bases between them. In DNA, the CDR3 is TGTGCCAGCAGTTTAAGGAGGGATCCGTACAATGAGCAGTTCTTC. This codes for CASSLRRDPYNEQFF.

This clone was detected only once. The genes are TRBV5-3 and TRBJ2-3, with TRBD1 matching over 7 bases. TRBV5-3 carries the ORF label, with uncertain function. V dropped 6 bases and J dropped 5; count of bases not matched to a gene: 15. The CDR3 spans 16 residues. CDR3 sequence reads: CARNPKGAISQDTQYF. CDR3 DNA sequence: TGTGCCAGAAATCCGAAGGGGGCGATTTCCCAAGATACGCAGTATTTT.

CDR3 DNA: TGTGCCAGCAGCTTAGGCGGTAGCGGGAGCTACGAGCAGTACTTC. This codes for CASSLGGSGSYEQYF. The chain recombines TRBV7-9 with TRBJ2-7; 9 bases line up with TRBD2. V trimming: 1 base; J trimming: 3 bases; junction bases outside the gene matches: 4. Germline V CDR1 and CDR2: SEHNR, FQNEAQ (reference sequence). CDR3 length: 15 amino acids. The variable domain in full, completed from reference TRBV7-9 and TRBJ2-7, reads DTGVSQNPRHKITKRGQNVTFRCDPISEHNRLYWYRQTLGQGPEFLTYFQNEAQLEKSRLLSDRFSAERPKGSFSTLEIQRTEQGDSAMYLCASSLGGSGSYEQYFGPGTRLTVT.

This CDR3 is CASRLGLAAYEQYF. The CDR3 DNA reads TGTGCCAGCCGCCTAGGACTAGCGGCCTACGAGCAGTACTTC. The V gene is TRBV28, the J gene TRBJ2-7, with 10 bases matching TRBD2. In germline, CDR1 is MDHEN, CDR2 SYDVKM. The CDR3 is 14 amino acids. J was trimmed by 2 bases and V by 8 bases; bases with no gene match: 6. Full variable domain (outside the CDR3, taken from reference TRBV28 and TRBJ2-7): DVKVTQSSRYLVKRTGEKVFLECVQDMDHENMFWYRQDPGLGLRLIYFSYDVKMKEKGDIPEGYSVSREKKERFSLILESASTNQTSMYLCASRLGLAAYEQYFGPGTRLTVT.

CDR3 region: CASSREWNTGELFF. For the CDR3, the DNA is TGTGCCAGCAGTAGGGAGTGGAACACCGGGGAGCTGTTTTTT. The rearrangement joins TRBV6-6 to TRBJ2-2; weak D call: TRBD2 (5 bases). The CDR3 sequence is 14 residues long. The germline gives CDR1 MNHNY, CDR2 SVGAGI (reference sequence). Deletions cut 5 bases from V and 1 base from J, with 8 bases between.

This rearrangement joins TRBV14 to TRBJ1-3; D might be TRBD1 (6 bases). The CDR3 length is 16 residues. V lost 4 bases and J lost 3, with 16 bases in between. Germline V gene lookup returns CDR1 SGHDN and CDR2 FVKESK. The CDR3 sequence: CASSPNRGGFGNTIYF. DNA of the CDR3: TGTGCCAGCAGCCCCAACCGAGGGGGTTTTGGAAACACCATATATTTT. Based on the CDR3 plus reference TRBV14 and TRBJ1-3, the full variable domain is EAGVTQFPSHSVIEKGQTVTLRCDPISGHDNLYWYRRVMGKEIKFLLHFVKESKQDESGMPNNRFLAERTGGTYSTLKVQPAELEDSGVYFCASSPNRGGFGNTIYFGEGSWLTVV.

This chain links TRBV4-2 with TRBJ2-2, with a possible D match to TRBD1 (5 bases). The ends were cut back, 1 base at V and 5 bases at J, with 20 bases in the middle. Germline V gene lookup returns CDR1 LGHNA and CDR2 YNFKEQ. The CDR3 spans 18 residues. The CDR3 is CASSQGPRGTGATGELFF. CDR3 DNA sequence: TGTGCCAGCAGCCAAGGCCCGAGAGGAACAGGAGCGACCGGGGAGCTGTTTTTT.